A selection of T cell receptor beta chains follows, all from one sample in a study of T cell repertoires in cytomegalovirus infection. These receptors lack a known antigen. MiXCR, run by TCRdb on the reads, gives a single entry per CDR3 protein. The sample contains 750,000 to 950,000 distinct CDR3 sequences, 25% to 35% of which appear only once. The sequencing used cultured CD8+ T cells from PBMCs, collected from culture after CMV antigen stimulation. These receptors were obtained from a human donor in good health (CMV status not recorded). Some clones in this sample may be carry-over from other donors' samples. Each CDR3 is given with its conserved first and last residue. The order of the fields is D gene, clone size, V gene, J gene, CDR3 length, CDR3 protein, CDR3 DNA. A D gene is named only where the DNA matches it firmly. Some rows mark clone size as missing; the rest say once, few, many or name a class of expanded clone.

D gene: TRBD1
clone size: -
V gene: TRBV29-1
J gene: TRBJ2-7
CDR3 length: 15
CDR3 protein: CSVEPGTGGRYEQYF
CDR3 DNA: TGCAGCGTTGAACCCGGGACAGGGGGCAGATACGAGCAGTACTTC

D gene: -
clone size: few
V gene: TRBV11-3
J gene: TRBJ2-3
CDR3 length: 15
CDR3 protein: CASSPQVSSTDTQYF
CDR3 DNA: TGTGCCAGCAGCCCCCAGGTTAGCAGCACAGATACGCAGTATTTT

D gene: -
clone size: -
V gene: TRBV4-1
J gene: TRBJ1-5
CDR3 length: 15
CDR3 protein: CASSQVGAGNQPQHF
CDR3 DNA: TGCGCCAGCAGCCAAGTGGGGGCAGGGAATCAGCCCCAGCATTTT

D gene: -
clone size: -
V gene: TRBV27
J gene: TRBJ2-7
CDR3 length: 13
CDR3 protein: CASKKGTYYEQYF
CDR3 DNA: TGTGCCAGCAAGAAGGGGACCTATTACGAGCAGTACTTC

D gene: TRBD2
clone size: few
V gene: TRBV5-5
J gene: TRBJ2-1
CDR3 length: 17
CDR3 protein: CASSLAHSGGDYNEQFF
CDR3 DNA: TGTGCCAGCAGCTTGGCCCACAGCGGGGGGGACTACAATGAGCAGTTCTTC

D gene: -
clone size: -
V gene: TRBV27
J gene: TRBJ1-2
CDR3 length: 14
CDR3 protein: CASSLRGGVYGDTF
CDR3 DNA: TGTGCCAGCAGTTTAAGAGGGGGGGTCTATGGCGACACCTTC

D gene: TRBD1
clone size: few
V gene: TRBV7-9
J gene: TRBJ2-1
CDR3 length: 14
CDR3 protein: CASSTPGQINEQFF
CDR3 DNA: TGTGCCAGCAGCACGCCGGGACAGATCAATGAGCAGTTCTTC

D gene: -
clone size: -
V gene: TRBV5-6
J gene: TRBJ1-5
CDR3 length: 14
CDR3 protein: CASLRRGSNQPQHF
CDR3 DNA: TGTGCCAGCCTCAGGCGGGGCAGCAATCAGCCCCAGCATTTT

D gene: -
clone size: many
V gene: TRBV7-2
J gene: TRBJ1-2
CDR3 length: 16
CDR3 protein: CASSPRGGPAFYGYTF
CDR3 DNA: TGTGCCAGCAGCCCTAGGGGGGGGCCTGCTTTCTATGGCTACACCTTC

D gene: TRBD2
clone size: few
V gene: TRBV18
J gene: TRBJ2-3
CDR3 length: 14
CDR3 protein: CASSDSGRTDTQYF
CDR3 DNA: TGTGCCAGCTCCGATAGCGGGAGAACAGATACGCAGTATTTT

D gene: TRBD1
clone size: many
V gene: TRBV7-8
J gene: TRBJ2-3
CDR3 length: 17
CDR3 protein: CASSYLQGKTGTDTQYF
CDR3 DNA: TGTGCCAGCAGCTACCTACAGGGGAAAACGGGCACAGATACGCAGTATTTT

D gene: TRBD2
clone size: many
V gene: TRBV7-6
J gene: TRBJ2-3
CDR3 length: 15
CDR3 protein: CASSLPSGVTDTQYF
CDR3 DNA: TGTGCCAGCAGCTTACCTAGCGGGGTCACAGATACGCAGTATTTT

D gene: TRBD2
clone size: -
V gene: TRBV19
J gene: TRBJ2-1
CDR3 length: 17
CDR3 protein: CASSILTSEIGDNEQFF
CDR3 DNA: TGTGCCAGTAGTATTCTTACTAGCGAAATCGGGGACAATGAGCAGTTCTTC

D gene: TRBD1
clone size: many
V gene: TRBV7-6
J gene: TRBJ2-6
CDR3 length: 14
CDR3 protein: CASSVGTGPNVLTF
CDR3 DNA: TGTGCCAGCAGCGTCGGGACAGGCCCCAACGTCCTGACTTTC

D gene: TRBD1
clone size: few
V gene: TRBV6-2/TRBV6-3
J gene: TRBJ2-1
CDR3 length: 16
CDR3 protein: CASIGLGQGAYNEQFF
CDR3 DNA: TGTGCCAGCATTGGTCTGGGACAGGGGGCCTACAATGAGCAGTTCTTC

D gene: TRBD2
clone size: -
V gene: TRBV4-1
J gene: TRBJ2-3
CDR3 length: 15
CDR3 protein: CASSQGRGVSDTQYF
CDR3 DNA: TGTGCCAGCAGCCAAGGGCGGGGGGTATCAGATACGCAGTATTTT

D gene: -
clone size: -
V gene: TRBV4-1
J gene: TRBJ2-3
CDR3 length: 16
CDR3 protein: CASSQDPGLGTDTQYF
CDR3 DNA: TGCGCCAGCAGCCAAGATCCCGGGCTAGGGACAGATACGCAGTATTTT

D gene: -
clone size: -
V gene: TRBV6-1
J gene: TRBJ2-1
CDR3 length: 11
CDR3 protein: CASISPNEQFF
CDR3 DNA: TGTGCCAGCATCTCGCCCAATGAGCAGTTCTTC

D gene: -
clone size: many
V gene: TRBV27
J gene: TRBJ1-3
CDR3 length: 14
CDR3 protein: CASSPITSGNTIYF
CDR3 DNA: TGTGCCAGCAGTCCAATCACCTCTGGAAACACCATATATTTT

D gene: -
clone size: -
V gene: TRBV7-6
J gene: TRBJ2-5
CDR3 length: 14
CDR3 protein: CASSFSAGEETQYF
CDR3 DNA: TGTGCCAGCAGCTTTTCCGCTGGGGAAGAGACCCAGTACTTC

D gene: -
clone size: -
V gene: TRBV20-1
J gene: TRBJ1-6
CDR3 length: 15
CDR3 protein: CSATWTEDGISPLHF
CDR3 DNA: TGCAGTGCTACTTGGACAGAAGATGGGATTTCACCCCTCCACTTT

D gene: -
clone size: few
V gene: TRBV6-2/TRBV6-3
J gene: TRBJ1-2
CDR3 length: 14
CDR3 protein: CASSYDDSPYGYTF
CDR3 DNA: TGTGCCAGCAGTTACGATGACAGTCCCTATGGCTACACCTTC

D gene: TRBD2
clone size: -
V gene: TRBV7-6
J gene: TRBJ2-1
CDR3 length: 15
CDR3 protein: CGSSFWSGGDDEQFF
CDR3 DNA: TGTGGCAGCAGCTTTTGGAGCGGGGGGGATGATGAGCAGTTCTTC

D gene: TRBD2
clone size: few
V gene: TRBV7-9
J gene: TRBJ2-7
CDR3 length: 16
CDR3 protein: CASSLVTGGPLYEQYF
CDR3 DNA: TGTGCCAGCAGCTTAGTTACGGGAGGCCCTCTATACGAGCAGTACTTC

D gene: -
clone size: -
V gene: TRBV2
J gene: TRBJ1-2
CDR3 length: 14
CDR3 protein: CASTSVAANYGYTF
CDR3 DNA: TGTGCCAGCACGTCGGTCGCTGCAAACTATGGCTACACCTTC

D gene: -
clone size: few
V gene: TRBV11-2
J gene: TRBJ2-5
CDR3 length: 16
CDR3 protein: CASSSLGAQIQETQYF
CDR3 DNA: TGTGCCAGCAGCTCATTAGGCGCACAGATCCAAGAGACCCAGTACTTC

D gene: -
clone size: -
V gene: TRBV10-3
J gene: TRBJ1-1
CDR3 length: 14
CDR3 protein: CAISDPRQGPEAFF
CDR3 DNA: TGTGCCATCAGTGACCCTCGGCAGGGACCCGAAGCTTTCTTT

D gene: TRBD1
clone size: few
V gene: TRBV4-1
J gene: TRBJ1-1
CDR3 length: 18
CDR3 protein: CASSQDAGQGRMNTEAFF
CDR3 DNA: TGCGCCAGCAGCCAAGACGCGGGACAGGGCCGAATGAACACTGAAGCTTTCTTT

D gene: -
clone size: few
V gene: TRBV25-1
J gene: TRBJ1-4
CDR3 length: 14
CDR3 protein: CASSEEGFGEKLFF
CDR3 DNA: TGTGCCAGCAGTGAAGAGGGTTTCGGTGAAAAACTGTTTTTT

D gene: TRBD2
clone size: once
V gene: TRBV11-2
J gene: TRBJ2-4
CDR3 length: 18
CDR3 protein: CASSSGTSGWAAKNIQYF
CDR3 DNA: TGTGCCAGCAGCTCCGGGACTAGCGGGTGGGCCGCCAAAAACATTCAGTACTTC

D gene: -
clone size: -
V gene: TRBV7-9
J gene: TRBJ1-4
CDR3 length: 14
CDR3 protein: CASSLGSAEEKLFF
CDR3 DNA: TGTGCCAGCAGCTTAGGTAGCGCTGAAGAAAAACTGTTTTTT

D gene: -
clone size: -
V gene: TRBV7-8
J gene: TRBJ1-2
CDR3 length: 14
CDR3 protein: CASSLRGKRSGYTF
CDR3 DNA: TGTGCCAGCAGCTTAAGGGGAAAGAGGAGTGGCTACACCTTC

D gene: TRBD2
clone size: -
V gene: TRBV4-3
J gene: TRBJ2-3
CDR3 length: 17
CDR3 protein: CASSSHLAGGLTDTQYF
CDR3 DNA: TGCGCCAGCAGCAGTCATTTAGCGGGGGGGTTAACAGATACGCAGTATTTT

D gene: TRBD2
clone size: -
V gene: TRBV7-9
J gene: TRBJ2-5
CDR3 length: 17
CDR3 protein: CASSPLTSGSLQETQYF
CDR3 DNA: TGTGCCAGCAGCCCTCTGACTAGCGGGTCACTTCAAGAGACCCAGTACTTC

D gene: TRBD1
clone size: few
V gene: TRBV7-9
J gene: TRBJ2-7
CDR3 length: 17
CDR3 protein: CASSTSRPGRGSGEQYF
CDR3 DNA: TGTGCCAGCAGCACTTCCCGACCGGGCAGGGGGTCGGGCGAGCAGTACTTC

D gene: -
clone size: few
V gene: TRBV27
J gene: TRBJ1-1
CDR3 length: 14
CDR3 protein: CASSWGGQLTEAFF
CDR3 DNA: TGTGCCAGCAGTTGGGGGGGCCAACTCACTGAAGCTTTCTTT

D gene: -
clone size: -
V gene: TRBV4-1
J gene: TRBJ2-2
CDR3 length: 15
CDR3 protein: CASSQVGTDAGELFF
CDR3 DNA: TGCGCCAGCAGCCAAGTTGGTACCGACGCCGGGGAGCTGTTTTTT

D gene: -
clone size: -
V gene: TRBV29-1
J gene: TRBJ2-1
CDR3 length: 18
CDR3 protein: CSVEGPLTGSSSYNEQFF
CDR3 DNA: TGCAGCGTTGAAGGCCCTCTTACAGGTTCGAGCTCCTACAATGAGCAGTTCTTC

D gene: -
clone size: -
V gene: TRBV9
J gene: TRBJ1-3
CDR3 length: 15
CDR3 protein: CASSEGQSSGNTIYF
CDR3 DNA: TGTGCCAGCAGCGAAGGACAGAGCTCTGGAAACACCATATATTTT

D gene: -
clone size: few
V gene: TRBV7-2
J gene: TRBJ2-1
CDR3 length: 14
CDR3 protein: CASSSMRGYNEQFF
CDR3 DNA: TGTGCCAGCAGCTCCATGAGGGGGTACAATGAGCAGTTCTTC

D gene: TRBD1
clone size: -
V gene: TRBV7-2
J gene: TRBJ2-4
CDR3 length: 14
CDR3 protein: CASRPKDRENIQYF
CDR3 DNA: TGTGCCAGCAGGCCCAAGGACAGGGAAAACATTCAGTACTTC

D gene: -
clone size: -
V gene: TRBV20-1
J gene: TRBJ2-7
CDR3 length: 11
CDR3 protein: CSAKHGGEQYF
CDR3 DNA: TGCAGTGCTAAGCATGGAGGCGAGCAGTACTTC